These T cell receptor beta chains were read from a single sample in a study of CD8+ T cells in alopecia areata. Method: immunoSEQ multiplex PCR; TCRdb's copy keeps in-frame clones and lacks some. The top ten hold more than 1% of the sample, which has 200,000 to 250,000 clones, approximately 70% seen once. This material consisted of CD4+ T cells sorted from blood, taken between weeks 43 and 45, from a patient treated with tofacitinib. The receptors stem from a human donor with alopecia areata. CDR3s include the opening cysteine and the closing phenylalanine or tryptophan. The D gene is left open where the match is weak. Clone size is not always given. Where it is, it says once, few, many or a class for expanded clones.

cdr3_nt: TGTGCCAGTAGTACCCAACAGGTCACAGATACGCAGTATTTT
cdr3_aa: CASSTQQVTDTQYF
j_call: TRBJ2-3
v_call: TRBV19
clone_size: -
d_call: -

cdr3_nt: TGCAGCGTTGTCACGACTAGGACCCTCACAGATACGCAGTATTTT
cdr3_aa: CSVVTTRTLTDTQYF
j_call: TRBJ2-3
v_call: TRBV29-1
clone_size: -
d_call: -

cdr3_nt: TGCAGCGTTGAAGATCGTCGGGTAGGGGAAGAGACCCAGTACTTC
cdr3_aa: CSVEDRRVGEETQYF
j_call: TRBJ2-5
v_call: TRBV29-1
clone_size: -
d_call: -

cdr3_nt: TGCAGCGCAATGACAGGGGGAACCGGGGAGCTGTTTTTT
cdr3_aa: CSAMTGGTGELFF
j_call: TRBJ2-2
v_call: TRBV29-1
clone_size: -
d_call: TRBD1

cdr3_nt: TGTGCCTGGAGTCACAGACAGGGTCGGACTGAAGCTTTCTTT
cdr3_aa: CAWSHRQGRTEAFF
j_call: TRBJ1-1
v_call: TRBV30
clone_size: few
d_call: TRBD1

cdr3_nt: TGTGCCAGCAGCTTCCGACAGGGAAAAGATTCACCCCTCCACTTT
cdr3_aa: CASSFRQGKDSPLHF
j_call: TRBJ1-6
v_call: TRBV7-2
clone_size: -
d_call: TRBD1

cdr3_nt: TGCGCCAGCAGCTTGGAGTCCTCTGGGGCCAACGTCCTGACTTTC
cdr3_aa: CASSLESSGANVLTF
j_call: TRBJ2-6
v_call: TRBV5-1
clone_size: -
d_call: -

cdr3_nt: TGCGCCAGCAGCCACCGGGACAGTCCTAACTATGGCTACACCTTC
cdr3_aa: CASSHRDSPNYGYTF
j_call: TRBJ1-2
v_call: TRBV23-1
clone_size: -
d_call: TRBD1

cdr3_nt: TGTGCCAGCAGTAAGGACCCACACCGGACGCCCCTCCACTTT
cdr3_aa: CASSKDPHRTPLHF
j_call: TRBJ1-6
v_call: TRBV2
clone_size: -
d_call: -

cdr3_nt: TGTGCCTCCTCAACCGGGATCACTAATGAGCAGTTCTTC
cdr3_aa: CASSTGITNEQFF
j_call: TRBJ2-1
v_call: TRBV15
clone_size: -
d_call: -

cdr3_nt: TGCGCCAGCAGCTTGGAAGGGGGGACAGGCGAGCAGTACTTC
cdr3_aa: CASSLEGGTGEQYF
j_call: TRBJ2-7
v_call: TRBV5-1
clone_size: few
d_call: TRBD1

cdr3_nt: TGTGCCAGCAGGAGATCAGGGGGGATCACTGAAGCTTTCTTT
cdr3_aa: CASRRSGGITEAFF
j_call: TRBJ1-1
v_call: TRBV6-5
clone_size: -
d_call: TRBD1

cdr3_nt: TGTGCCAGCGCCTCTGCAGGGGGGGATGGCTACACCTTC
cdr3_aa: CASASAGGDGYTF
j_call: TRBJ1-2
v_call: TRBV7-2
clone_size: -
d_call: TRBD1

cdr3_nt: TGCAGCGTTGGGACTAGCGGGGGGAACACCGGGGAGCTGTTTTTT
cdr3_aa: CSVGTSGGNTGELFF
j_call: TRBJ2-2
v_call: TRBV29-1
clone_size: -
d_call: TRBD2

cdr3_nt: TGTGCCAGCTCTGGGACAGGGGCTAGCTCTGGGGCCAACGTCCTGACTTTC
cdr3_aa: CASSGTGASSGANVLTF
j_call: TRBJ2-6
v_call: TRBV18
clone_size: -
d_call: TRBD1

cdr3_nt: TGTGCCAGCAGCCGACAGGGGATTGGGGAGCAGTACTTC
cdr3_aa: CASSRQGIGEQYF
j_call: TRBJ2-7
v_call: TRBV13
clone_size: -
d_call: TRBD1

cdr3_nt: TGTGCCAGCACCTTTGAGACAGGGGTGAGCCCTGAAGCTTTCTTT
cdr3_aa: CASTFETGVSPEAFF
j_call: TRBJ1-1
v_call: TRBV11-2
clone_size: -
d_call: TRBD1

cdr3_nt: TGTGCCAGCAGCGTAGGGGACAGGGGGTACACTGAAGCTTTCTTT
cdr3_aa: CASSVGDRGYTEAFF
j_call: TRBJ1-1
v_call: TRBV9
clone_size: -
d_call: TRBD1

cdr3_nt: TGTGCCAGCAGCCAGGACGGGAACACCGGGGAGCTGTTTTTT
cdr3_aa: CASSQDGNTGELFF
j_call: TRBJ2-2
v_call: TRBV7-7
clone_size: few
d_call: -

cdr3_nt: TGTGCCAGCACGAAGGACAGGGGAATAGCCAAAAACATTCAGTACTTC
cdr3_aa: CASTKDRGIAKNIQYF
j_call: TRBJ2-4
v_call: TRBV2
clone_size: -
d_call: TRBD1

cdr3_nt: TGTGCCAGCAGTGGGGATTGGAACTCCTACAATGAGCAGTTCTTC
cdr3_aa: CASSGDWNSYNEQFF
j_call: TRBJ2-1
v_call: TRBV2
clone_size: few
d_call: -

cdr3_nt: TGCAGCGTTGATGCCCGTGATGGGCAGTACTTC
cdr3_aa: CSVDARDGQYF
j_call: TRBJ2-7
v_call: TRBV29-1
clone_size: -
d_call: -

cdr3_nt: TGCGCCAGCAGCCCGTCGAGGAGCAATCAGCCCCAGCATTTT
cdr3_aa: CASSPSRSNQPQHF
j_call: TRBJ1-5
v_call: TRBV4-3
clone_size: -
d_call: -

cdr3_nt: TGCAGCGCCGGACAAAACACAGATACGCAGTATTTT
cdr3_aa: CSAGQNTDTQYF
j_call: TRBJ2-3
v_call: TRBV29-1
clone_size: few
d_call: -

cdr3_nt: TGTGCCAGCAGCTCGACCCGGGGGAGCGTGAACACTGAAGCTTTCTTT
cdr3_aa: CASSSTRGSVNTEAFF
j_call: TRBJ1-1
v_call: TRBV7-2
clone_size: -
d_call: -

cdr3_nt: TGTGCCAGCAGCCCGCGCCAGGGGGCGCATTCACCCCTCCACTTT
cdr3_aa: CASSPRQGAHSPLHF
j_call: TRBJ1-6
v_call: TRBV7-2
clone_size: -
d_call: TRBD1

cdr3_nt: TGTGCCAGCAGTTACCCGGACAGAATAGAGACCCAGTACTTC
cdr3_aa: CASSYPDRIETQYF
j_call: TRBJ2-5
v_call: TRBV6-5
clone_size: -
d_call: -

cdr3_nt: TGCGCCAGCAGCGTGGACAGGGGGCACACTGAAGCTTTCTTT
cdr3_aa: CASSVDRGHTEAFF
j_call: TRBJ1-1
v_call: TRBV5-1
clone_size: few
d_call: TRBD1